The present entry profiles one T cell receptor (beta chain) with its context. Some clones are missing from TCRdb's copy, which holds only in-frame ones; the method was immunoSEQ multiplex PCR. The sample shows approximately 320,000 clones, approximately 85% of them seen only once. This CDR3 region has 14 residues. The germline gives CDR1 SGHNT, CDR2 YENEEA. Trimming stripped 6 bases from V and 8 bases from J, with 14 bases between. This record comes from a study of blood T cell repertoires in COVID-19. What was sequenced was peripheral blood. V and J are TRBV11-3 and TRBJ1-6; D gene unclear. The TCR was taken from a human donor in a cohort sampled during active COVID-19. The CDR3 DNA reads as TGTGCCAGCAGTCTGAGGGAGTCTGATTCACCCCTCCACTTT. This codes for CASSLRESDSPLHF.